The rows below give T cell receptor beta chains drawn from one sample of a study of molecular identifiers for immune sequencing clone quantification. TCRdb ran MiXCR on the PCR reads and lists one entry per CDR3 protein. The data show about 300,000 distinct CDR3 sequences, 20% to 25% seen once. Sequenced material: naive CD8+ T cells from blood, with Jurkat cell RNA spiked in. Every receptor here comes from a human donor in good health. Some libraries in this study had Jurkat cell RNA spiked in. CDR3s include the opening cysteine and the closing phenylalanine or tryptophan. Each record gives: clone size, D gene, J gene, V gene, CDR3 protein, CDR3 DNA. D genes are given only for firm matches. Part of the rows lack a size; the others show once, few, many or a class for expanded clones.

>.|TRBD1|TRBJ2-5|TRBV27
CASSSIGQGAPYQETQYF
TGTGCCAGCAGTTCCATCGGACAGGGGGCTCCGTACCAAGAGACCCAGTACTTC
>few|TRBD1|TRBJ2-5|TRBV7-6
CASSNRQGSTRTQYF
TGTGCCAGCAGCAACCGACAGGGGTCGACAAGGACCCAGTACTTC
>many|.|TRBJ1-1|TRBV28
CASSSTGYTEAFF
TGTGCCAGCAGTTCCACAGGGTACACTGAAGCTTTCTTT
>many|TRBD1|TRBJ1-5|TRBV27
CASRGQGAYQPQHF
TGTGCCAGCAGGGGACAGGGGGCTTATCAGCCCCAGCATTTT
>.|.|TRBJ2-5|TRBV4-1
CASSQDRAGAETQYF
TGCGCCAGCAGCCAAGATCGGGCCGGCGCCGAGACCCAGTACTTC
>many|.|TRBJ2-1|TRBV7-9
CASSLSLQGAENNEQFF
TGTGCCAGCAGCTTGTCGCTGCAGGGAGCAGAAAACAATGAGCAGTTCTTC
>many|TRBD2|TRBJ2-3|TRBV20-1
CSAYNTRGGHSSDTQYF
TGCAGTGCTTATAACACCCGGGGGGGCCATAGCTCAGATACGCAGTATTTT
>.|TRBD1|TRBJ2-4|TRBV6-2/TRBV6-3
CASSSTGLLAKNIQYF
TGTGCCAGCAGTTCGACAGGGCTCCTAGCCAAAAACATTCAGTACTTC
>.|TRBD1|TRBJ1-1|TRBV13
CASSPGTDGTEAFF
TGTGCCAGCAGTCCCGGGACAGATGGCACTGAAGCTTTCTTT
>many|.|TRBJ2-7|TRBV15
CATSRDPGSEQYF
TGTGCCACCAGCAGAGATCCAGGGAGCGAGCAGTACTTC
>many|.|TRBJ2-1|TRBV30
CAWSGPGSSYNEQFF
TGTGCCTGGAGTGGTCCGGGGAGCTCCTACAATGAGCAGTTCTTC
>few|.|TRBJ1-1|TRBV18
CASSPPGYAEAFF
TGTGCCAGCTCACCACCGGGGTATGCTGAAGCTTTCTTT
>many|.|TRBJ2-3|TRBV6-2/TRBV6-3
CASWGDTQYF
TGTGCCAGCTGGGGCGATACGCAGTATTTT
>many|TRBD1|TRBJ2-2|TRBV12-3/TRBV12-4
CASSPPGTANTGELFF
TGTGCCAGCAGCCCTCCCGGGACAGCGAACACCGGGGAGCTGTTTTTT
>.|.|TRBJ1-1|TRBV7-6
CASVGMNTEAFF
TGTGCCAGCGTGGGGATGAACACTGAAGCTTTCTTT
>many|.|TRBJ2-3|TRBV23-1
CASSQSGKSTDTQYF
TGCGCCAGCAGTCAATCTGGGAAAAGCACAGATACGCAGTATTTT
>few|.|TRBJ2-2|TRBV11-2
CASSEDGTGELFF
TGTGCCAGCAGCGAAGACGGCACCGGGGAGCTGTTTTTT
>.|.|TRBJ2-3|TRBV18
CASSPPWGELAGASTDTQYF
TGTGCCAGCTCACCACCGTGGGGGGAACTTGCGGGGGCGAGCACAGATACGCAGTATTTT
>many|.|TRBJ2-7|TRBV20-1
CSARGPGSEEQYF
TGCAGTGCTAGAGGGCCGGGCTCGGAGGAGCAGTACTTC
>many|.|TRBJ1-1|TRBV12-3/TRBV12-4
CASSFEMRGTEAFF
TGTGCCAGCAGTTTTGAGATGAGGGGGACTGAAGCTTTCTTT
>many|.|TRBJ2-7|TRBV6-2/TRBV6-3
CASTTLDSDPYEQYF
TGTGCCAGCACCACCCTCGACAGCGATCCCTACGAGCAGTACTTC
>.|.|TRBJ2-5|TRBV19
CASSMPENQETQYF
TGTGCCAGTAGTATGCCCGAGAACCAAGAGACCCAGTACTTC